This TCR beta chain is drawn from a study of blood T cell repertoires in COVID-19. The CDR3 is 14 amino acids. The V gene's germline CDR1 is SEHNR and CDR2 FQNEAQ (reference sequence). The V and J ends lost 7 bases and 7 bases respectively, with 19 bases between them. Here immunoSEQ multiplex PCR was the method, and the copy in TCRdb shows in-frame clones only, minus some. The table has some 180,000 clones, about four fifths seen once. The chain has TRBV7-9 and TRBJ1-1; no clear D gene. The source of this sequence is a human donor in a cohort sampled during active COVID-19. Sequenced input: peripheral blood. Here the CDR3 reads CASKAWEVELEAFF. CDR3 sequence (DNA): TGTGCCAGCAAAGCTTGGGAGGTTGAACTTGAAGCTTTCTTT.